This TCR beta chain is from a study of blood T cell repertoires in COVID-19. Study-wide context: Nucleic acid was either cDNA or gDNA, and it came from T cells, B-cell-depleted T cells, or PBMCs.

V lost 4 bases, J lost 10 bases, and 17 bases stayed unmatched. Germline V gene lookup returns CDR1 ENHRY and CDR2 SYGVKD. CDR3 length equals 17 residues. Produced via immunoSEQ multiplex PCR; TCRdb's table is partial and in-frame only. The table shows about 140,000 clones, with roughly 80% occurring only once. This clone was counted once. V usage is TRBV10-3 and J usage is TRBJ2-1; 9 bases line up with TRBD2. Sequencing used peripheral blood. The TCR comes from a man aged 50-59 years with acute or convalescent COVID-19. The chain's CDR3 is CAISGLLGGGAKREQFF. In DNA, the CDR3 is TGTGCCATCAGTGGTCTTTTGGGCGGGGGGGCCAAACGAGAGCAGTTCTTC.